Each of the 24 T cell receptor beta chains below was sequenced from the same sample in a study of blood T cell repertoires in COVID-19. The table came from immunoSEQ multiplex PCR; TCRdb's copy has only in-frame clones and leaves some out. The profile shows about 290,000 clones, 75% to 90% of them singletons. The sequenced sample was PBMCs or T cells enriched from blood (not recorded which). The receptors were gathered from a woman aged 40-49 years who had recovered from COVID-19.

The rearrangement joins TRBV2 to TRBJ2-2, with D tentatively TRBD1 (5 bases). Trimming left V 6 bases short and J 0 bases short, with 8 bases between. Germline CDR1 SNHLY, CDR2 FYNNEI. This CDR3 has 14 amino acids. The CDR3: CASRAGSNTGELFF. The CDR3 DNA reads as TGTGCCAGCAGGGCAGGGTCGAACACCGGGGAGCTGTTTTTT. Complete variable domain (other parts from reference TRBV2 and TRBJ2-2): EPEVTQTPSHQVTQMGQEVILRCVPISNHLYFYWYRQILGQKVEFLVSFYNNEISEKSEIFDDQFSVERPDGSNFTLKIRSTKLEDSAMYFCASRAGSNTGELFFGEGSRLTVL.

The gene calls are TRBV5-1 and TRBJ2-3; TRBD1 matches 7 bases. The CDR3 length is 17 residues. The germline V gene has CDR1 SGHRS and CDR2 YFSETQ. V shed 2 bases, J shed 2 bases, and the junction held 11 bases outside the gene matches. The CDR3 loop is CASSLEGAKPLTDTQYF. The DNA of the CDR3 is TGCGCCAGCAGCTTAGAGGGGGCTAAACCCCTCACAGATACGCAGTATTTT.

This chain links TRBV5-1 with TRBJ1-5, with D possibly matching TRBD1 (5 bases). This CDR3 has 16 amino acids. Trimming removed 0 bases at V and 4 bases at J, with 14 bases between. Germline CDR1 is SGHRS and CDR2 is YFSETQ. The CDR3 DNA sequence: TGCGCCAGCAGCTTGGAGGGGAGGGCAGAAAATCAGCCCCAGCATTTT. It is translated as CASSLEGRAENQPQHF.

The chain has TRBV2 and TRBJ2-5, with a possible D match to TRBD2 (5 bases). The germline V gene encodes CDR1 SNHLY and CDR2 FYNNEI. CDR3 length: 13 residues. Trimming shortened V by 7 bases and J by 2 bases, and 11 bases separated the two germline ends. This CDR3 reads CASKEGSQETQYF. CDR3 DNA: TGTGCCAGCAAAGAGGGCAGTCAAGAGACCCAGTACTTC.

This chain links TRBV7-9 with TRBJ2-7, with D unresolved. Deletions cut 5 bases from V and 6 bases from J, with 14 bases between. This CDR3 is 13 amino acids long. Germline V CDR1 and CDR2: SEHNR, FQNEAQ (reference sequence). The CDR3 bases are TGTGCCAGCAGCCGTGAGGTAGTCGGCGAGCAGTACTTC. Amino acid sequence: CASSREVVGEQYF.

V and J are TRBV5-6 and TRBJ1-2, with TRBD1 as a possible D gene (6 bases). The CDR3 is made up of 17 amino acids. In germline, CDR1 is SGHDT, CDR2 YYEEEE. The ends were cut back, 0 bases at V and 0 bases at J, with 15 bases in the middle. CDR3 sequence reads: CASSLARGPPTNYGYTF. As DNA, the CDR3 is TGTGCCAGCAGCTTGGCCAGGGGCCCCCCAACTAACTATGGCTACACCTTC.

This chain connects TRBV2 to TRBJ1-6, with 8 positions matching TRBD1. The CDR3 loop spans 16 amino acids. With V trimmed by 3 bases and J by 8 bases, 9 bases remained unmatched. Germline CDR1 and CDR2: SNHLY and FYNNEI. CDR3 nucleotide sequence: TGTGCCAGCAGTGATTATTGGACAGGGTCCTATTCACCCCTCCACTTT. It codes for CASSDYWTGSYSPLHF.

The CDR3 is CASSSQGITEAFF. The CDR3 DNA reads TGTGCCAGCAGTTCTCAGGGGATAACTGAAGCTTTCTTT. The gene calls are TRBV12-3 or TRBV12-4 and TRBJ1-1, with D perhaps TRBD1 (6 bases). The CDR3 extends over 13 amino acids. V was trimmed by 4 bases and J by 5 bases, leaving 11 bases between them.

This clone was observed a few times. This chain uses TRBV7-2 with TRBJ2-1, with D possibly matching TRBD2 (5 bases). The V gene's germline CDR1 is SGHTA and CDR2 FQGNSA. The CDR3 consists of 15 residues. V gave up 8 bases and J gave up 9 bases, with 23 bases separating them. The CDR3 here is CASFPTLWAAGEQFF. The CDR3 DNA reads as TGTGCCAGCTTTCCTACACTCTGGGCGGCGGGTGAGCAGTTCTTC.

V gene TRBV7-2 combines with J gene TRBJ1-2; TRBD1 agrees at 9 bases. J gave up 4 bases and V 2 bases, and 8 bases lay outside the gene matches. This CDR3 has 16 amino acids. CDR1 is SGHTA, CDR2 FQGNSA, per germline. The CDR3 region has the DNA TGTGCCAGCAGCTTACAAGACAGGGGGATTGGCTATGGCTACACCTTC. Translated: CASSLQDRGIGYGYTF.

The CDR3 loop reads CASRDRGVGYGYTF. The CDR3 bases are TGTGCCAGCAGAGACAGAGGTGTAGGCTATGGCTACACCTTC. The chain links TRBV27 to TRBJ1-2; D might be TRBD1 (5 bases). The V gene lost 6 bases and the J gene lost 4 bases, with 15 bases spanning the gap. The CDR3 contains 14 residues. The germline CDR1 and CDR2 sequences are MNHEY and SMNVEV (reference sequence).

The chain combines TRBV2 with TRBJ1-1; D uncertain. Germline V gives CDR1 SNHLY, CDR2 FYNNEI. The V end lost 8 bases, the J end lost 1 base, and 8 bases lay between the germline ends. The CDR3 is 12 amino acids. CDR3 protein: CASQQENTEAFF. For the CDR3, the DNA is TGTGCCAGCCAACAAGAGAACACTGAAGCTTTCTTT.

The J gene is TRBJ1-1, the V gene TRBV2; D unclear. Deletions cut 6 bases from V and 3 bases from J, with 14 bases between. CDR1 is SNHLY and CDR2 is FYNNEI in the germline V gene. The CDR3 totals 14 residues. The chain's CDR3 is CASRSLNRDTEAFF. CDR3 DNA: TGTGCCAGCAGGTCACTTAATCGGGACACTGAAGCTTTCTTT.

The V gene is TRBV6-2 or TRBV6-3, the J gene TRBJ2-7; 13 nucleotides agree with TRBD2. Germline loops: CDR1 MNHEY, CDR2 SVGEGT. J lost 7 bases, V lost 5 bases, and 17 bases had no gene match. The CDR3 consists of 18 residues. The chain's CDR3 is CASSQLKSRLAGGFEQYF. The CDR3 DNA follows: TGTGCCAGCAGTCAACTCAAATCGAGACTAGCGGGAGGCTTTGAGCAGTACTTC.

The V and J genes are TRBV28 and TRBJ2-7; 9 positions agree with TRBD2. The CDR3 has 14 residues. The germline gives CDR1 MDHEN, CDR2 SYDVKM. V was clipped by 5 bases and J by 6 bases; unmatched bases: 8. The CDR3 sequence: CASSVLAGDGEQYF. CDR3 DNA sequence: TGTGCCAGCAGTGTATTAGCGGGAGATGGCGAGCAGTACTTC.

The rearrangement links TRBV30 to TRBJ1-1; 9 nucleotides match TRBD1. Germline values: CDR1 GTSNPN, CDR2 SVGIG (reference sequence). This CDR3 spans 15 amino acids. The V segment lost 1 base and the J segment 4 bases; nucleotides outside the gene matches: 7. The CDR3 DNA follows: TGTGCCTGGAGTGCTCTTGACAGGGGGGGCACTGAAGCTTTCTTT. It is translated as CAWSALDRGGTEAFF.

The chain links TRBV6-6 to TRBJ1-2; 9 bases line up with TRBD1. Losses at the gene ends were 5 bases for V and 0 bases for J; bases not matched to a gene: 7. Germline values: CDR1 MNHNY, CDR2 SVGAGI (reference sequence). The CDR3 totals 16 residues. The CDR3 sequence is CASSLLTGGTNYGYTF. CDR3 in DNA: TGTGCCAGCAGTCTACTGACAGGGGGGACTAACTATGGCTACACCTTC.

Note on this clone: The germline gene is not matched at one end of the junction; a read error may be the cause. CDR3 residues: CASSYSILTDSEF. The CDR3 DNA is TGTGCCAGCAGTTACTCAATTTTGACGGACAGTGAATTT. The chain couples TRBV6-5 to TRBJ1-1, with D possibly TRBD1 on 6 matching bases. There are 13 residues in the CDR3. The V gene's germline CDR1 is MNHEY and CDR2 SVGAGI.

The V call is TRBV7-9, the J call TRBJ1-1; D gene ambiguous. Germline loops: CDR1 SEHNR, CDR2 FQNEAQ (reference sequence). V lost 1 base and J 1 base, leaving 7 bases between the germline ends. CDR3 length equals 14 residues. The CDR3: CASSLEQTNTEAFF. In nucleotides, the CDR3 is TGTGCCAGCAGCTTAGAACAGACGAACACTGAAGCTTTCTTT.

The chain joins TRBV27 to TRBJ1-3, with 8 bases lining up with TRBD1. This CDR3 has 16 residues. V was pared by 7 bases and J by 2 bases, with 10 bases of the junction left unmatched. Germline loops: CDR1 MNHEY, CDR2 SMNVEV (reference sequence). The CDR3 sequence: CASNSYRGEAGNTIYF. CDR3 bases: TGTGCCAGCAACTCCTACAGGGGGGAGGCTGGAAACACCATATATTTT.

The CDR3 DNA sequence: TGTGCCAGCAGCTCACAACCGGGACAGGGAAGCACAGATACGCAGTATTTT. Its translation is CASSSQPGQGSTDTQYF. The chain links TRBV4-2 to TRBJ2-3; TRBD1 matches at 9 bases. Trimming cost V 5 bases and J 0 bases; bases outside gene matches: 9. This CDR3 spans 17 amino acids. Germline CDR1 LGHNA, CDR2 YNFKEQ.

This clone was seen a single time. The chain links TRBV7-2 to TRBJ1-2, with 11 positions matching TRBD1. The CDR3 totals 15 residues. V was pared by 5 bases and J by 1 base, with 3 bases of the junction left unmatched. CDR1 is SGHTA, CDR2 FQGNSA, per germline. The CDR3 DNA is TGTGCCAGCAGCGTAGGGACAGGGGGTAACTATGGCTACACCTTC. Its protein is CASSVGTGGNYGYTF.

The rearrangement uses TRBV19 and TRBJ1-2; D may be TRBD1 (5 bases). The V end was cut by 2 bases, the J end by 5 bases, with 12 bases between. The CDR3 covers 14 residues. CDR1 and CDR2 from the germline V gene are LNHDA and SQIVND (reference sequence). CDR3 sequence: CASSIRGESYGYTF. The CDR3 nucleotides are TGTGCCAGTAGTATACGGGGGGAGAGTTATGGCTACACCTTC. Together with reference TRBV19 and TRBJ1-2, the CDR3 gives the full variable domain: DGGITQSPKYLFRKEGQNVTLSCEQNLNHDAMYWYRQDPGQGLRLIYYSQIVNDFQKGDIAEGYSVSREKKESFPLTVTSAQKNPTAFYLCASSIRGESYGYTFGSGTRLTVV.

The chain couples TRBV6-5 to TRBJ2-2, with D possibly TRBD1 on 5 matching bases. CDR1 MNHEY and CDR2 SVGAGI come from the germline V gene. Trimming cost V 0 bases and J 8 bases, with 10 bases left between them. This CDR3 is built from 14 residues. Here the CDR3 reads CASSYSGRLGELFF. CDR3 in DNA: TGTGCCAGCAGTTACTCGGGGCGATTGGGGGAGCTGTTTTTT.